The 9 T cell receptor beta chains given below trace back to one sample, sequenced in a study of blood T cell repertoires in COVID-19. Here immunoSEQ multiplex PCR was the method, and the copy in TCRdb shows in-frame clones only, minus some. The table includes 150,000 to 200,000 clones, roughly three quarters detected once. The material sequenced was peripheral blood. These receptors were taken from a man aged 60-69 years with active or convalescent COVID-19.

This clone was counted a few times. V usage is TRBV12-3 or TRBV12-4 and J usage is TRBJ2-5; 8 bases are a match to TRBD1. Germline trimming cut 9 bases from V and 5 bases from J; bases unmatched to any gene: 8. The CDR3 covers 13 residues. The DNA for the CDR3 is TGTGCCAGTCGGACAGGGTTTTGGGAGACCCAGTACTTC. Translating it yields CASRTGFWETQYF.

The CDR3 is CSARSRAEQYF. The CDR3 coding sequence is TGCAGTGCTAGAAGCAGGGCCGAGCAGTACTTC. The chain couples TRBV20-1 to TRBJ2-7, with D possibly TRBD1 on 5 matching bases. This CDR3 comprises 11 residues. Germline CDR1 is DFQATT and CDR2 is SNEGSKA (reference sequence). Trimming removed 2 bases from V and 6 bases from J, with 8 bases in between.

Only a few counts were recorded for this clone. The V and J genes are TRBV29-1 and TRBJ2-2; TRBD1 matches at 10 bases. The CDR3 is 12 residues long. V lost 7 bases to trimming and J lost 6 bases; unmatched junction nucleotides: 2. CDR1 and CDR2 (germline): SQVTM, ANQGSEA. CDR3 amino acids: CSADRGPGELFF. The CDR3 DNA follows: TGCAGCGCCGACAGGGGGCCCGGGGAGCTGTTTTTT.

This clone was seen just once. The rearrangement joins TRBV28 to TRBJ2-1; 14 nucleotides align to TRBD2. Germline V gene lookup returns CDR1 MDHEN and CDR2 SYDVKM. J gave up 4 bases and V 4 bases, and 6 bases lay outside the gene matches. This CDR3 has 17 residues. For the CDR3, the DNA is TGTGCCAGCAGTTCTCGGACTAGCGGGAGGTTGTACAATGAGCAGTTCTTC. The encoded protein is CASSSRTSGRLYNEQFF.

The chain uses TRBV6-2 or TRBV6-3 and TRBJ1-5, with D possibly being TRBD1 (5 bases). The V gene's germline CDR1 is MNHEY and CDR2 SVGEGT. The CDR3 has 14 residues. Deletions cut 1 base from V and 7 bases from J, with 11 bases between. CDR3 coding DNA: TGTGCCAGCAGTTACTTCAGCGGGGGACAGCCCCAGCATTTT. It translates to CASSYFSGGQPQHF.

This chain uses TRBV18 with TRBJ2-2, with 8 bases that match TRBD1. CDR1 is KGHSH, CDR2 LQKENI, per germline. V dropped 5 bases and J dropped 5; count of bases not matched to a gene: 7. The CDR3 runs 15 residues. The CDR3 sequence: CASSVTGALTGELFF. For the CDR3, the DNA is TGTGCCAGCTCAGTGACAGGGGCGTTAACCGGGGAGCTGTTTTTT.

CDR3 amino acids: CASSLEGQGGTEAFF. In DNA, the CDR3 is TGCGCCAGCAGCTTGGAGGGACAGGGCGGGACTGAAGCTTTCTTT. V gene TRBV5-1 combines with J gene TRBJ1-1; 9 bases are a match to TRBD1. The CDR3 runs 15 residues. The V and J ends lost 0 bases and 5 bases, in that order; junction bases with no gene match: 5. Germline values: CDR1 SGHRS, CDR2 YFSETQ.

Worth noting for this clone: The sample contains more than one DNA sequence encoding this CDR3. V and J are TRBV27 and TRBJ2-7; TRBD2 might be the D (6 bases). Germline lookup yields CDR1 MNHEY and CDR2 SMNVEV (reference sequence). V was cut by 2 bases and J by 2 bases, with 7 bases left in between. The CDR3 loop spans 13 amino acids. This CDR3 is CASSLGGTYEQYF. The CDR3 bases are TGTGCCAGCAGTTTAGGGGGGACCTACGAGCAGTACTTC.

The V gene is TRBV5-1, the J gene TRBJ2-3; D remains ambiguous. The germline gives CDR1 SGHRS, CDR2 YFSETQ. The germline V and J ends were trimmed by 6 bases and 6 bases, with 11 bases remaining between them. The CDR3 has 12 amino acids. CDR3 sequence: CASTYAGDTQYF. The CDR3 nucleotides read TGCGCCAGCACCTACGCCGGTGATACGCAGTATTTT.